Shown below are 26 T cell receptor beta chains from a single sample sequenced in a study of blood T cell repertoires in COVID-19. Profiled with immunoSEQ multiplex PCR; TCRdb holds only in-frame clones, not every one. The table shows approximately 50,000 clones, with more than 85% occurring only once. Material: peripheral blood. Every receptor here comes from a man in his fifties or sixties with active COVID-19.

The CDR3 loop reads CASSLSLSGGAAGANVLTF. The CDR3 bases are TGTGCCAGCAGCTTGAGCCTTAGCGGGGGGGCCGCCGGGGCCAACGTCCTGACTTTC. V is TRBV7-2 and J is TRBJ2-6; TRBD2 agrees at 11 bases. This CDR3 is 19 amino acids long. The germline V gene encodes CDR1 SGHTA and CDR2 FQGNSA. The V and J ends lost 3 bases and 4 bases, in that order; junction bases with no gene match: 11.

This sequence joins TRBV6-5 and TRBJ2-7; 9 positions agree with TRBD1. From germline, CDR1 is MNHEY and CDR2 SVGAGI. With 8 bases clipped from V and 3 bases from J, the junction kept 5 bases outside the gene matches. CDR3 length equals 13 residues. The DNA for the CDR3 is TGTGCCAGCGGAGCGGGACAGGGCTACGAGCAGTACTTC. This encodes CASGAGQGYEQYF.

This clone has a single count. The chain is built from TRBV5-1 and TRBJ1-5; D is uncertain. The V end lost 0 bases, the J end lost 1 base, and 11 bases lay between the germline ends. CDR1 SGHRS and CDR2 YFSETQ come from the germline V gene. The CDR3 has 16 amino acids. The CDR3 sequence is CASSLGHPGSNQPQHF. The CDR3 DNA sequence: TGCGCCAGCAGCTTGGGGCACCCGGGGAGCAATCAGCCCCAGCATTTT.

The chain links TRBV7-2 to TRBJ2-7, with D possibly being TRBD2 (7 bases). Germline-derived CDR1 and CDR2 are SGHTA and FQGNSA. This CDR3 region has 18 residues. V lost 0 bases and J lost 5, with 23 bases in between. The CDR3 DNA reads as TGTGCCAGCAGCTTAGCCTCTTTAGGGGGGAGGGCTAGCCACGAGCAGTACTTC. It codes for CASSLASLGGRASHEQYF.

The V call is TRBV5-1, the J call TRBJ1-5; no clear D gene. The CDR3 totals 16 residues. Trimming took off 4 bases at V and 3 bases at J, with 17 bases between the two ends. The germline CDR1 and CDR2 sequences are SGHRS and YFSETQ. The CDR3 bases are TGCGCCAGCAGCCCCGAAGGCCTTAGCAACAATCAGCCCCAGCATTTT. Encoded protein: CASSPEGLSNNQPQHF.

CDR3 bases: TGTGCCAGCAGCTGGGGACTCTACAATGAGCAGTTCTTC. Residues: CASSWGLYNEQFF. The genes are TRBV6-2 or TRBV6-3 and TRBJ2-1; maybe TRBD2 (6 bases). Germline V lookup: CDR1 MNHEY, CDR2 SVGEGT. Trimming removed 6 bases from V and 3 bases from J, with 9 bases in between. The CDR3 length is 13 residues.

This clone was seen once. The chain carries TRBV7-9 and TRBJ1-2; possible D gene TRBD1, 6 bases. CDR3 length: 14 amino acids. V gave up 5 bases and J gave up 14 bases, with 24 bases separating them. Germline V gives CDR1 SEHNR, CDR2 FQNEAQ (reference sequence). CDR3 amino acids: CASSPGSLVGASTF. CDR3 DNA: TGTGCCAGCAGCCCGGGGTCCTTGGTGGGGGCCTCGACCTTC. The whole variable domain, remainder taken from reference TRBV7-9 and TRBJ1-2, is DTGVSQNPRHKITKRGQNVTFRCDPISEHNRLYWYRQTLGQGPEFLTYFQNEAQLEKSRLLSDRFSAERPKGSFSTLEIQRTEQGDSAMYLCASSPGSLVGASTFGSGTRLTVV.

V usage is TRBV28 and J usage is TRBJ1-2; D may be TRBD1 (6 bases). V was cut by 6 bases and J by 6 bases, with 14 bases left in between. CDR1 and CDR2 (germline): MDHEN, SYDVKM. The CDR3 consists of 13 residues. CDR3 sequence (DNA): TGTGCCAGCAGCACCCAGTCAGGGGATGGCTACACCTTC. Its translation: CASSTQSGDGYTF.

V usage is TRBV7-2 and J usage is TRBJ2-7, with 7 bases identical to TRBD2. Germline CDR1 reads SGHTA; CDR2 reads FQGNSA. The CDR3 is made up of 15 amino acids. J was trimmed by 9 bases and V by 2 bases; bases with no gene match: 13. In DNA form, the CDR3 reads TGTGCCAGCAGCTTACGGACGGCGGGGGAATCGGGGCAGTACTTC. Its translation is CASSLRTAGESGQYF. Looking up the rest from reference TRBV7-2 and TRBJ2-7 gives the full variable domain: GAGVSQSPSNKVTEKGKDVELRCDPISGHTALYWYRQSLGQGLEFLIYFQGNSAPDKSGLPSDRFSAERTGGSVSTLTIQRTQQEDSAVYLCASSLRTAGESGQYFGPGTRLTVT.

A single count supports this clone. The rearrangement joins TRBV7-2 to TRBJ2-7; 13 bases are shared with TRBD2. The germline gives CDR1 SGHTA, CDR2 FQGNSA. CDR3 length: 19 amino acids. V lost 1 base to trimming and J lost 5 bases; unmatched junction nucleotides: 14. This CDR3 is CASSLVSLGLAGEGHEQYF. The CDR3 DNA sequence: TGTGCCAGCAGCTTAGTTAGTTTAGGACTAGCGGGAGAAGGCCACGAGCAGTACTTC.

The rearrangement uses TRBV7-2 and TRBJ2-5; D gene uncertain. Germline V gene lookup returns CDR1 SGHTA and CDR2 FQGNSA. V was cut by 5 bases and J by 4 bases, with 14 bases left in between. The CDR3 runs 14 residues. For the CDR3, the DNA is TGTGCCAGCAGCCCTGCCCGGTTGAGAGAGACCCAGTACTTC. Translating it yields CASSPARLRETQYF.

V usage is TRBV18 and J usage is TRBJ1-5; D possibly corresponds to TRBD1 (6 bases). Germline assignment: CDR1 KGHSH and CDR2 LQKENI. V lost 4 bases and J lost 0, with 7 bases in between. This CDR3 is built from 14 residues. The CDR3, as DNA: TGTGCCAGCTCACAGACAGGTAGCAATCAGCCCCAGCATTTT. Translated, it gives CASSQTGSNQPQHF.

The gene calls are TRBV7-2 and TRBJ2-3; 12 nucleotides match TRBD2. The CDR3 extends over 17 amino acids. Trimming took 1 base from V and 5 from J; bases not matched to a gene: 7. The germline gives CDR1 SGHTA, CDR2 FQGNSA. This chain's CDR3 is CASSLGPPSGGVDTQYF. For the CDR3, the DNA is TGTGCCAGCAGCTTAGGGCCCCCTAGCGGGGGGGTAGATACGCAGTATTTT. The full variable domain, with the rest looked up from reference TRBV7-2 and TRBJ2-3, is GAGVSQSPSNKVTEKGKDVELRCDPISGHTALYWYRQSLGQGLEFLIYFQGNSAPDKSGLPSDRFSAERTGGSVSTLTIQRTQQEDSAVYLCASSLGPPSGGVDTQYFGPGTRLTVL.

This clone was detected only once. The rearrangement joins TRBV30 to TRBJ2-1, with D maybe TRBD1 (6 bases). Germline values: CDR1 GTSNPN, CDR2 SVGIG (reference sequence). This CDR3 is built from 16 residues. Trimming left V 3 bases short and J 2 bases short, with 17 bases between. CDR3 nucleotide sequence: TGTGCCTGGAGCCAGACAGGCAAGAACGCCTACAATGAGCAGTTCTTC. Translated: CAWSQTGKNAYNEQFF.

This chain joins TRBV24-1 and TRBJ2-2, with TRBD2 matching over 8 bases. Germline V gene lookup returns CDR1 KGHDR and CDR2 SFDVKD. The CDR3 runs 18 residues. With V trimmed by 9 bases and J by 6 bases, 20 bases remained unmatched. CDR3 in DNA: TGTGCCACCTCCTCGGGAGGGGGTCGGACTAGAGGCGCCGGGGAGCTGTTTTTT. It encodes CATSSGGGRTRGAGELFF.

This clone has just one count. The chain employs TRBV5-4 and TRBJ2-3; 9 nucleotides align to TRBD1. In germline, CDR1 is SGHNT, CDR2 YYREEE (reference sequence). There are 15 residues in the CDR3. V was pared by 4 bases and J by 4 bases, with 7 bases of the junction left unmatched. The CDR3 loop reads CASSPTGGVSDTQYF. CDR3 DNA: TGTGCCAGCAGCCCGACAGGGGGGGTCTCAGATACGCAGTATTTT. The complete variable domain, with remaining parts taken from reference TRBV5-4 and TRBJ2-3, reads ETGVTQSPTHLIKTRGQQVTLRCSSQSGHNTVSWYQQALGQGPQFIFQYYREEENGRGNFPPRFSGLQFPNYSSELNVNALELDDSALYLCASSPTGGVSDTQYFGPGTRLTVL.

The chain links TRBV7-9 to TRBJ1-2; a possible D gene is TRBD1 (5 bases). Germline V lookup: CDR1 SEHNR, CDR2 FQNEAQ (reference sequence). V was cut by 4 bases and J by 3 bases, with 21 bases left in between. This CDR3 has 17 amino acids. The CDR3 here is CASSSRFRDRNDYGYTF. The CDR3 DNA reads as TGTGCCAGCAGCTCAAGATTCAGGGATCGGAATGACTATGGCTACACCTTC.

The chain links TRBV4-1 to TRBJ2-1, with 12 bases aligning to TRBD2. The length of the CDR3 is 17 residues. With V trimmed by 3 bases and J by 7 bases, 10 bases remained unmatched. Germline CDR1 reads MGHRA; CDR2 reads YSYEKL. The CDR3 DNA reads TGCGCCAGCAGCCATCCTAGCGGGAGGGCCCTTTGGAATGAGCAGTTCTTC. Its protein product is CASSHPSGRALWNEQFF.

The rearrangement joins TRBV10-3 to TRBJ2-7; a possible D gene is TRBD2 (6 bases). Trimming removed 2 bases at V and 3 bases at J, with 11 bases between. Germline V gene sequence: CDR1 ENHRY, CDR2 SYGVKD. CDR3 length equals 14 residues. The CDR3 sequence is CAISEQRGIYEQYF. CDR3 nucleotides: TGTGCCATCAGTGAGCAACGGGGGATCTACGAGCAGTACTTC.

This sequence joins TRBV5-1 and TRBJ2-5; 9 nucleotides align to TRBD2. Germline CDR1 reads SGHRS; CDR2 reads YFSETQ. The CDR3 length is 16 residues. V lost 0 bases to trimming and J lost 2 bases; unmatched junction nucleotides: 5. DNA for the CDR3: TGCGCCAGCAGCTTGGGCCCAGCGGGAGGACAAGAGACCCAGTACTTC. Translation: CASSLGPAGGQETQYF.

This chain uses TRBV12-3 or TRBV12-4 with TRBJ1-2, with D unresolved. Trimming shortened V by 0 bases and J by 5 bases, and 4 bases separated the two germline ends. This CDR3 spans 12 amino acids. CDR3 sequence: CASSLALYGYTF. DNA for the CDR3: TGTGCCAGCAGTTTAGCCCTTTATGGCTACACCTTC.

The V call is TRBV4-1, the J call TRBJ2-5; possible D gene TRBD2, 6 bases. CDR1 MGHRA and CDR2 YSYEKL come from the germline V gene. This CDR3 comprises 15 residues. V dropped 4 bases and J dropped 5 bases, with 17 bases sitting between them. CDR3 DNA sequence: TGCGCCAGCAGCCCGGGCGGGAAACCATGGGAGACCCAGTACTTC. Translation gives CASSPGGKPWETQYF.

The V gene is TRBV5-1, the J gene TRBJ2-6, with D hard to call. In germline, CDR1 is SGHRS, CDR2 YFSETQ. With 3 bases removed from V and 2 bases from J, the gap between germline ends came to 9 bases. The CDR3 consists of 15 residues. The CDR3 DNA reads as TGCGCCAGCAGCTCAACCAGCGCTGGGGCCAACGTCCTGACTTTC. Protein: CASSSTSAGANVLTF. The whole variable domain, remainder taken from reference TRBV5-1 and TRBJ2-6, is KAGVTQTPRYLIKTRGQQVTLSCSPISGHRSVSWYQQTPGQGLQFLFEYFSETQRNKGNFPGRFSGRQFSNSRSEMNVSTLELGDSALYLCASSSTSAGANVLTFGAGSRLTVL.

The chain couples TRBV11-2 to TRBJ2-7, with D perhaps matching TRBD1 (7 bases). The germline gives CDR1 SGHAT, CDR2 FQNNGV. V was clipped by 3 bases and J by 5 bases, with 23 bases between them. The CDR3 runs to 17 residues. In DNA, the CDR3 is TGTGCCAGCAGCTTGCTCTATAGGGCAGGGGGGCAGGACGAGCAGTACTTC. Protein: CASSLLYRAGGQDEQYF. Supplemented by reference TRBV11-2 and TRBJ2-7, the full variable domain reads EAGVAQSPRYKIIEKRQSVAFWCNPISGHATLYWYQQILGQGPKLLIQFQNNGVVDDSQLPKDRFSAERLKGVDSTLKIQPAKLEDSAVYLCASSLLYRAGGQDEQYFGPGTRLTVT.

The rearrangement links TRBV7-8 to TRBJ2-1, with D perhaps matching TRBD1 (5 bases). The CDR3 spans 16 residues. The ends were cut back, 5 bases at V and 6 bases at J, with 20 bases in the middle. Germline loops: CDR1 SGHVS, CDR2 FQNEAQ. The CDR3: CASSPKDMRRSNEQFF. Written as DNA, the CDR3 is TGTGCCAGCAGCCCCAAGGACATGAGACGGTCCAATGAGCAGTTCTTC.

The chain uses TRBV29-1 and TRBJ1-2; the D is unclear. V dropped 7 bases and J dropped 0 bases, with 12 bases sitting between them. CDR3 size: 13 residues. Germline V gives CDR1 SQVTM, CDR2 ANQGSEA. CDR3 nucleotides: TGCAGCGCTAACACGGGAGCTAACTATGGCTACACCTTC. The encoded protein is CSANTGANYGYTF.